This T cell receptor beta chain originates from a study of cytomegalovirus exposure and HLA in healthy donors. At the level of the study: The approximately 120 validation repertoires were reported in a later analysis to have been generated on the same platform as the 500 to 700 first-cohort repertoires. Study results and limitations: Reportedly, diagnosis of cytomegalovirus status by the classifier showed high specificity and sensitivity. Many donors shared some public TCRs, even though most TCR sequences were rare. Confirmation was obtained in vitro that a few CMV-associated chains are specific for CMV antigens.

Assay used: immunoSEQ multiplex PCR; TCRdb lists only in-frame clones, some missing. The data hold roughly 300,000 clones, with 80% to 90% observed a single time. The V end was cut by 5 bases, the J end by 1 base, with 16 bases between. Per the germline V gene, CDR1 is SGHTS and CDR2 is YDEGEE. There are 16 residues in the CDR3. For this clone: What it binds is unknown.

The sample consisted of PBMCs. The rearrangement links TRBV5-8 to TRBJ1-5, with a tentative D call TRBD1 (5 bases). This clonotype was sampled from a woman younger than 30 in good health and CMV-seronegative. CDR3 sequence (DNA): TGTGCCAGCAGATCTCCAGGGAAGGGGAGCAATCAGCCCCAGCATTTT. This gives the protein CASRSPGKGSNQPQHF.